Listed below are T cell receptor beta chains from one sample, sequenced in a study of shared clonotypes between healthy human individuals. Profiled with immunoSEQ multiplex PCR; TCRdb holds only in-frame clones, not every one. The data contain about 470,000 clones, about 85% of them singletons. The sequenced sample was PBMCs. Every receptor here comes from a middle-aged woman in good health. Some clones in this sample may be carry-over from other donors' samples. Both conserved end residues are part of each CDR3. The D gene is left open where the match is weak. The size entry is marked missing in some rows and otherwise reads once, few, many or a size class.

v_call	j_call	clone_size	d_call	cdr3_nt	cdr3_aa
TRBV4-3	TRBJ1-2	few	NA	TGCGCCAGCAGCCAGGACCCTCTTAACTATGGCTACACCTTC	CASSQDPLNYGYTF
TRBV5-1	TRBJ1-1	NA	NA	TGCGCCAGCAGCGTGGTATCGGGGCTGAACACTGAAGCTTTCTTT	CASSVVSGLNTEAFF
TRBV10-3	TRBJ2-7	once	TRBD2	TGTGCCATCAGTCCAACTAGCGGGAGGGCCCTCGAGCAGTACTTC	CAISPTSGRALEQYF
TRBV2	TRBJ1-1	NA	TRBD1	TGTGCCAGCAGTGAATCAGGGACAGGGCGGAGGGGAGCTGAAGCTTTCTTT	CASSESGTGRRGAEAFF
TRBV18	TRBJ1-2	once	NA	TGTGCCAGCTCACCACCCCCGGGACGCGGCTACACCTTC	CASSPPPGRGYTF
TRBV28	TRBJ1-2	NA	TRBD1	TGTGCCAGTTACTCGGGACAGAACTATGGCTACACCTTC	CASYSGQNYGYTF
TRBV19	TRBJ2-1	NA	TRBD2	TGTGCCAGTAGTGTGAGGACTAGCGGTTCCTACAATGAGCAGTTCTTC	CASSVRTSGSYNEQFF
TRBV5-1	TRBJ2-5	NA	NA	TGCGCCAGCAGCCCCGGCGGGTGGGAGACCCAGTACTTC	CASSPGGWETQYF
TRBV25-1	TRBJ2-1	NA	TRBD2	TGTGCCAGCAGTGGGGTCGAAGGACTAGCGGGCCTCCTAGAGCAGTTCTTC	CASSGVEGLAGLLEQFF
TRBV23-1	TRBJ2-2	NA	NA	TGCGCCAGCAGTCCCCCCGCGGCGGACAACACCGGGGAGCTGTTTTTT	CASSPPAADNTGELFF
TRBV6-1	TRBJ1-3	NA	NA	TGTGCCAGCAAGTCGTCTTCTGACCCTGGAAACACCATATATTTT	CASKSSSDPGNTIYF
TRBV18	TRBJ1-1	NA	TRBD1	TGTGCCAGCTCACTGTCCGACAGGGGTGCTGAAGCTTTCTTT	CASSLSDRGAEAFF
TRBV10-3	TRBJ1-3	many	NA	TGTGCCATCAGTGAGGCAGGGTCTGGAAACACCATATATTTT	CAISEAGSGNTIYF
TRBV6-6	TRBJ1-1	NA	NA	TGTGCCAGCAGACAAAACACTGAAGCTTTCTTT	CASRQNTEAFF
TRBV5-4	TRBJ2-1	NA	NA	TGTGCCAGCAGCTTTGGGGACCAAATGAATGAGCAGTTCTTC	CASSFGDQMNEQFF
TRBV18	TRBJ2-3	NA	NA	TGTGCCAGCTCACCACCGGGTAGCGAAGGCACAGATACGCAGTATTTT	CASSPPGSEGTDTQYF
TRBV14	TRBJ2-1	once	NA	TGTGCCAGCAGCAAGGTGGCGGGTTCCTACAATGAGCAGTTCTTC	CASSKVAGSYNEQFF
TRBV27	TRBJ2-7	NA	NA	TGTGCCAGCAGTTTATCAAGGGCCAACCCCTACGAGCAGTACTTC	CASSLSRANPYEQYF
TRBV30	TRBJ1-4	NA	TRBD1	TGTGCCTCGGGACAGCGGAGGAATGAAAAACTGTTTTTT	CASGQRRNEKLFF
TRBV5-3	TRBJ2-2	NA	NA	TGTGCCATTATTTTGGACACCGGGGAGCTGTTTTTT	CAIILDTGELFF
TRBV30	TRBJ2-1	NA	NA	TGTGCCTGGAGTGTACTAGGGGGTGGGGAATACAATGAGCAGTTCTTC	CAWSVLGGGEYNEQFF
TRBV29-1	TRBJ2-5	NA	NA	TGCAGCGTCCACGAAGAGACCCAGTACTTC	CSVHEETQYF
TRBV19	TRBJ1-5	NA	TRBD1	TGTGCCAGTAGTAGAGACAGGGGGCTCGGCCAGCCCCAGCATTTT	CASSRDRGLGQPQHF
TRBV4-2	TRBJ2-7	NA	TRBD2	TGTGCCAGCAGCCCGACTAGCGCCCAAAGCTACGAGCAGTACTTC	CASSPTSAQSYEQYF
TRBV15	TRBJ1-4	NA	NA	TGTGCCACCAGCGGACAGCCTAATGAAAAACTGTTTTTT	CATSGQPNEKLFF
TRBV7-2	TRBJ2-5	NA	NA	TGTGCCAGCAGAAGAGGAGAGACCCAGTACTTC	CASRRGETQYF
TRBV7-2	TRBJ2-7	NA	NA	TGTGCCAGCAGCCAATCACCCGCAGGGTCCGAGCAGTACTTC	CASSQSPAGSEQYF
TRBV19	TRBJ2-2	NA	TRBD2	TGTGCCAGTAGTCCCGGACTAGCGGGAGATGTCACCGGGGAGCTGTTTTTT	CASSPGLAGDVTGELFF
TRBV30	TRBJ1-2	NA	NA	TGTGCCTGGAGTTACGGTCAGGGAAGAGGCTATGGCTACACCTTC	CAWSYGQGRGYGYTF
TRBV5-5	TRBJ2-7	NA	TRBD2	TGTGCCAGCAGCTCTAGCGGGAGGTGGACAACCTACGAGCAGTACTTC	CASSSSGRWTTYEQYF
TRBV30	TRBJ1-5	NA	TRBD1	TGTGCCGCGAGGGGCGGGACAGGGATTCAGCCCCAGCATTTT	CAARGGTGIQPQHF
TRBV7-3	TRBJ2-2	NA	TRBD2	TGTGCCAGCAGCCGCCTAGCGGGAGAATCCGGGGAGCTGTTTTTT	CASSRLAGESGELFF
TRBV19	TRBJ2-2	NA	TRBD1	TGTGCCAGTAGTACCCGGGACAGGGGCACCGGGGAGCTGTTTTTT	CASSTRDRGTGELFF
TRBV10-1	TRBJ2-5	NA	TRBD1	TGCGCCAGCAGTGAAGGGACAGGGATTCAAGAGACCCAGTACTTC	CASSEGTGIQETQYF
TRBV4-1	TRBJ1-5	NA	TRBD1	TGCGCCAGCAGCCACGGTCAGTTCGGGACAGGGCAACTCGGGCGCAATCAGCCCCAGCATTTT	CASSHGQFGTGQLGRNQPQHF
TRBV11-2	TRBJ2-4	NA	TRBD2	TGTGCCAGCAGCTCACTAGCGGGAGTGTCCAAAAACATTCAGTACTTC	CASSSLAGVSKNIQYF
TRBV6-5	TRBJ1-1	NA	TRBD1	TGTGCCAGCACCCTCGGGACAGGGTACACTGAAGCTTTCTTT	CASTLGTGYTEAFF
TRBV6-5	TRBJ2-1	NA	TRBD1	TGTGCCAGCAGTTACGGGGGGACAGGGTGGAATGAGCAGTTCTTC	CASSYGGTGWNEQFF
TRBV27	TRBJ2-5	few	TRBD2	TGTGCCAGCAGTTTTGGTAGCGGGAGGGCCGGAGAGACCCAGTACTTC	CASSFGSGRAGETQYF
TRBV25-1	TRBJ2-2	NA	NA	TGTGCCAGCAGTGAATCCCCCAGCGGGAACACCGGGGAGCTGTTTTTT	CASSESPSGNTGELFF
TRBV30	TRBJ2-3	NA	TRBD2	TGTGCCTGGAGTGTACCCCGGACTAGCGGGAGAACAGATACGCAGTATTTT	CAWSVPRTSGRTDTQYF
TRBV2	TRBJ2-2	NA	NA	TGTGCCAGCAGGACAATGAACGGGGAGCTGTTTTTT	CASRTMNGELFF
TRBV10-3	TRBJ2-3	NA	TRBD1	TGTGCCATCAGTGGGGACAGGGGAAAATCAGATACGCAGTATTTT	CAISGDRGKSDTQYF
TRBV4-2	TRBJ1-5	NA	NA	TGTGCCAGCAGCCAAGATGGGGGGGCGACGGAGTATAGCAATCAGCCCCAGCATTTT	CASSQDGGATEYSNQPQHF
TRBV5-4	TRBJ2-7	NA	NA	TGTGCCAGCAGCTCGGCAGCCACCTACGAGCAGTACTTC	CASSSAATYEQYF
TRBV28	TRBJ2-7	NA	TRBD2	TGTGCCAGCAGTGCACCGGGACTAGCGGGAGCGACCTACGAGCAGTACTTC	CASSAPGLAGATYEQYF
TRBV11-2	TRBJ2-2	NA	NA	TGTGCCAGCAGGTCAGGGACGGACACCGGGGAGCTGTTTTTT	CASRSGTDTGELFF
TRBV7-3	TRBJ2-3	once	NA	TGTGCCAGCAGCCAAGGGACTCCCGGAGATACGCAGTATTTT	CASSQGTPGDTQYF
TRBV5-1	TRBJ2-7	NA	NA	TGCGCCAGCGGATCTGGGGCGTACGAGCAGTACTTC	CASGSGAYEQYF
TRBV29-1	TRBJ1-5	NA	NA	TGCAGCGTTGAGTTGGGTAGCAATCAGCCCCAGCATTTT	CSVELGSNQPQHF
TRBV6-1	TRBJ1-2	NA	NA	TGTGCCAGCAGTGAAGGGGGAGGCCACTATGGCTACACCTTC	CASSEGGGHYGYTF